The sequence of this T cell receptor (beta chain) was determined in a study of blood T cell repertoires in COVID-19. Study-wide context: Some COVID-19 samples were acute and others convalescent; all came from the United States, Italy and Spain. Sources were T cells, B-cell-depleted T cells, or PBMCs; the material itself was cDNA or gDNA.

Profiling relied on immunoSEQ multiplex PCR, and the TCRdb table lists in-frame clones only, not all of them. The data hold 30,000 to 40,000 clones, with 82% observed a single time. Sequencing input: peripheral blood. This TCR was recovered from a man aged 80 or over with active or convalescent COVID-19.

The CDR3 coding sequence is TGTGCCAGCAGCCTGGACATCAACGCTGAAGCTTTCTTT. Its translation: CASSLDINAEAFF. V usage is TRBV2 and J usage is TRBJ1-1; D perhaps matches TRBD1 (5 bases). The CDR3 is 13 amino acids. V dropped 6 bases and J dropped 6 bases, with 14 bases sitting between them. Germline V gene data show CDR1 as SNHLY and CDR2 as FYNNEI.